This record looks at one T cell receptor beta chain sequence and its context. The antigen this receptor binds is unknown. Base quality data are lacking; no much larger clone is found one base away. Deletion took 4 bases off V and 4 bases off J, with a span of 17 bases between the germline ends. Inclusive of the bounding cysteine and phenylalanine, the CDR3 is 15 residues long. The only DNA kept is the CDR3, 45 bases in frame from the first base. For CDR1 and CDR2, the germline V gene lists SGHDT and YYEEEE. RNA was extracted using the RNeasy kit, and roughly 0.45 to 1 microgram was reverse transcribed with random hexamers. The immunoSEQ multiplex PCR assay, covering 54 Vbeta and 13 Jbeta segments, was used to amplify TCR beta CDR3 regions. PCR amplification bias was corrected by using a synthetic template baseline for primer optimization and computational correction. The authors processed their data as follows. Reads were annotated to V, D and J genes according to IMGT and were analyzed with immunoSEQ Analyzer, with only productive sequences retained. Clonality was calculated as one minus the Shannon entropy normalized by log2 of the number of productive unique sequences. For each patient and control, public and private clones were evaluated within the 100 most prevalent clones. Clones were defined as Susac-specific if absent from the healthy and MS cohorts, from under 1,200 published viral clones and from other ImmuneACCESS disease sequences. Clones were called with MiXCR by TCRdb after fastp trimmed the public reads at Q25, and only in-frame beta chains were retained. Here each entry gathers all rows of one CDR3 protein and keeps the most common genes and DNA. These V and J calls originate from TCRdb's pipeline instead of the authors' own analysis. This sample lists approximately 210,000 distinct CDR3 sequences; about 95% were detected once. 0.15% to 0.2% of the sample is held by the ten biggest clonotypes.

High-throughput TCR beta sequencing profiled peripheral blood CD8+ and CD4+ T cells from healthy donors, Susac syndrome patients and multiple sclerosis patients. The Susac syndrome patients fulfilled recently defined diagnostic criteria for definite or probable disease. Bulk CD8+ and CD4+ T cells were purified magnetically by negative isolation, whereas CD8+ TEMRA cells were enriched by FACS. Blood was collected in EDTA tubes and processed within 24 hours, with PBMCs isolated through density gradient centrifugation. PBMCs destined for TCR sequencing were cryopreserved in liquid nitrogen and later thawed in a 37 °C water bath. Purity of sorted or isolated CD4+, CD8+ and CD8+ TEMRA cells was at least 90%. The record originates from a study of CD8 T cells in Susac syndrome (dated by TCRdb to between 2018 and 2021). Study-level background: Of the Susac syndrome patients who were sequenced, under ten were in clinical remission while roughly 6 had clinically active disease. At blood withdrawal, Susac syndrome patients were therapy-naive, treated with corticosteroids (with IVIg additionally given to some), or treated with IVIg alone. Whether CD8+ T cell activation and differentiation in Susac syndrome was antigen driven was tested using repertoire sequencing.

Study-level results and caveats: The number of individuals in the TCR sequencing and HLA analysis was recognized as being relatively small. The CD4+ T cell repertoire of patients with Susac syndrome showed no detectable clonal expansion.

The rearrangement combines TRBV5-6 with TRBJ2-5, with a tentative D gene TRBD1 over 5 matching bases. Specimen: CD4+ T cells from PBMCs. The TCR was taken from a human donor with Susac syndrome. The CDR3 is CASSVPTAGGETQYF. The nucleotide sequence reads TGTGCCAGCAGCGTCCCGACAGCAGGCGGAGAGACCCAGTACTTC.